Included here is one TCR beta chain sequence, with context. Antigen: not known. Preparation methods for the bulk TCR libraries were those previously described, with listed TCR primers. Each CDR3 protein gets one entry after TCRdb re-called the PCR reads with MiXCR. Here the sample spans hundreds of thousands of distinct CDR3 sequences, approximately 20% being singletons. Deletions cut 5 bases from V and 10 bases from J, with 18 bases between. Germline V gives CDR1 MNHEY, CDR2 SMNVEV (reference sequence). The CDR3 runs to 15 residues. This sample is part of a study of molecular identifiers for immune sequencing clone quantification. The study's findings and limits: The share of molecules held by clones above 20 RNA copies was over 99% in effector cells and under 1% in naive cells.

Sample: naive CD8+ T cells from blood, with Jurkat cell RNA spiked in. The subset is: FACS-sorted CD8+CD4-CCR7+CD45RA+ naive T cells. The receptor was derived from a human donor in good health. Some libraries in this study had Jurkat cell RNA spiked in. The V call is TRBV27, the J call TRBJ1-6; no definite D call. For the CDR3, the DNA is TGTGCCAGCAGTGCCCGACTGGGAGTTATGTCACCCCTCCACTTT. Translating gives CASSARLGVMSPLHF.